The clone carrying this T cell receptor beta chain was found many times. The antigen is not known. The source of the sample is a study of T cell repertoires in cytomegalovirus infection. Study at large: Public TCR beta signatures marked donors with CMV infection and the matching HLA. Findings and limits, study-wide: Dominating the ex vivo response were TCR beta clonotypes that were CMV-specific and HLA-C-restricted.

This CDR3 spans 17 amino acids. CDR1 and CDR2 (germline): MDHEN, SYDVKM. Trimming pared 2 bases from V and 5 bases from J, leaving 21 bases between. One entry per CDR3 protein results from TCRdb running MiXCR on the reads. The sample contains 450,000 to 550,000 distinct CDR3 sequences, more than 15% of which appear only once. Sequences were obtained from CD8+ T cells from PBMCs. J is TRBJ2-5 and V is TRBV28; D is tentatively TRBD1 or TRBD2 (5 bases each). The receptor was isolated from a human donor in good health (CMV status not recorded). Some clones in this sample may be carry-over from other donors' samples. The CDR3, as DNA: TGTGCCAGCAGTTTAAGGGGTACGCGGCTGGGAGAGGAGACCCAGTACTTC. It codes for CASSLRGTRLGEETQYF.